The T cell receptor (beta chain) described here comes from a study of cytomegalovirus exposure and HLA in healthy donors. Findings and caveats of the study: There were under 200 TCR beta chains listed as cytomegalovirus-associated.

Comment on this clone: Antigen unknown.

Germline CDR1 is SGHTA and CDR2 is FQGTGA. V was shortened by 3 bases and J by 0 bases, with 10 bases between the two germline ends. The CDR3 runs 15 residues. 60 Vbeta and 13 Jbeta primers were used in PCR. Only in-frame clones appear in the TCRdb table, and some are missing; sequencing was by immunoSEQ multiplex PCR. The sample shows 90,000 to 120,000 clones, approximately 80% of them seen only once. The rearrangement links TRBV7-3 to TRBJ2-3, with a weak D call TRBD1 (6 bases). This TCR was sampled from a male donor in good health and CMV-seronegative. Sequenced sample: PBMCs. CDR3 region: CASSFTGISTDTQYF. In DNA form, the CDR3 reads TGTGCCAGCAGCTTTACAGGGATTAGCACAGATACGCAGTATTTT.